The 22 T cell receptor beta chains below all came from one sample that was sequenced in a study of blood T cell repertoires in COVID-19. Repertoires were generated with immunoSEQ multiplex PCR, while TCRdb's copy carries only in-frame clones and drops some. The data show some 80,000 clones, with around 74% seen just once and approximately 5% held by the top ten. The sequenced sample was peripheral blood. The receptors come from a woman of 80 years or more with active or convalescent COVID-19.

The rearrangement links TRBV5-4 to TRBJ2-7, with 8 bases that match TRBD2. This CDR3 region has 17 residues. V was clipped by 0 bases and J by 2 bases; unmatched bases: 10. The germline CDR1 and CDR2 sequences are SGHNT and YYREEE (reference sequence). The CDR3 is CASSLDHFSREAYEQYF. The CDR3, as DNA: TGTGCCAGCAGCTTGGACCACTTCTCGCGGGAGGCCTACGAGCAGTACTTC.

The genes are TRBV25-1 and TRBJ2-7, with TRBD2 matching over 8 bases. CDR1 is MGHDK and CDR2 is SYGVNS in the germline V gene. V gave up 3 bases and J gave up 6 bases; unmatched junction bases: 16. The CDR3 totals 17 residues. This chain's CDR3 is CASSDAPVVAGRREQYF. In nucleotides, the CDR3 is TGTGCCAGCAGTGACGCCCCGGTAGTAGCGGGAAGACGCGAGCAGTACTTC.

This rearrangement joins TRBV18 to TRBJ1-1, with a possible D match to TRBD1 (6 bases). V shed 4 bases and J shed 1 base, with 10 bases lying between them. Germline V lookup: CDR1 KGHSH, CDR2 LQKENI. CDR3 length: 14 residues. The CDR3 sequence is CASSLGRGNTEAFF. CDR3 sequence (DNA): TGTGCCAGCTCACTAGGCAGGGGGAACACTGAAGCTTTCTTT.

V is TRBV6-2 or TRBV6-3 and J is TRBJ2-3; D perhaps matches TRBD1 (5 bases). Germline assignment: CDR1 MNHEY and CDR2 SVGEGT. This CDR3 has 12 residues. Between the trimmed V and J ends, which lost 4 bases and 6 bases, there was a span of 8 bases. Written as DNA, the CDR3 is TGTGCCAGCAGTTTGGGGCACGATACGCAGTATTTT. It specifies CASSLGHDTQYF.

This chain links TRBV5-1 with TRBJ2-6; weak D call: TRBD1 (6 bases). The CDR3 is 15 residues long. The ends were cut back, 3 bases at V and 0 bases at J, with 7 bases in the middle. Per the germline V gene, CDR1 is SGHRS and CDR2 is YFSETQ. CDR3 sequence reads: CASSSGHSGANVLTF. The CDR3 coding sequence is TGCGCCAGCAGCTCGGGACACTCTGGGGCCAACGTCCTGACTTTC.

The gene calls are TRBV4-3 and TRBJ2-3; TRBD2 aligns across 7 bases. J was trimmed by 1 base and V by 0 bases; bases with no gene match: 7. The germline gives CDR1 LGHNA, CDR2 YSLEER. The CDR3 is made up of 17 amino acids. The CDR3 bases are TGCGCCAGCAGCCAAGATTGGCGGGAGTTCGGCACAGATACGCAGTATTTT. It encodes CASSQDWREFGTDTQYF.

The chain employs TRBV28 and TRBJ2-7; no clear D. The V end lost 5 bases, the J end lost 4 bases, and 6 bases lay between the germline ends. Germline CDR1 MDHEN, CDR2 SYDVKM. The CDR3 totals 11 residues. The CDR3, as DNA: TGTGCCAGCAGTATCCTATACGAGCAGTACTTC. It translates to CASSILYEQYF.

The chain uses TRBV14 and TRBJ1-1; tentative D call: TRBD1 (5 bases). V gave up 0 bases and J gave up 4 bases, with 15 bases separating them. CDR3 length equals 16 residues. CDR1 and CDR2 from the germline V gene are SGHDN and FVKESK. The CDR3 region has the DNA TGTGCCAGCAGCCAAGAAGGGGCGCAGGCTGGCACTGAAGCTTTCTTT. Protein product: CASSQEGAQAGTEAFF.

The chain recombines TRBV28 with TRBJ1-2; D not resolved. V was pared by 6 bases and J by 1 base, with 9 bases between. The germline CDR1 and CDR2 sequences are MDHEN and SYDVKM. CDR3 length: 13 residues. This CDR3 is CASRPSINYGYTF. The CDR3 nucleotides read TGTGCCAGCAGGCCGTCTATTAACTATGGCTACACCTTC.

This sequence joins TRBV24-1 and TRBJ2-7, with 10 positions matching TRBD2. Per the germline V gene, CDR1 is KGHDR and CDR2 is SFDVKD. The CDR3 sequence is 14 residues long. The junction had 3 bases not matched to a gene; V was cut back by 4 bases and J by 4 bases. CDR3 sequence (DNA): TGTGCCACCAGTGACGCTAGCGGGAGTTACGAGCAGTACTTC. Its protein is CATSDASGSYEQYF.

The chain is built from TRBV21-1 and TRBJ2-1; whether TRBD1, the table's D call, matches the DNA was not checked. TRBV21-1 is assigned pseudogene status. CDR3 length equals 14 residues. CDR3 amino acids: CASSSLQRGNEQFF. Written as DNA, the CDR3 is TGTGCCAGCAGCAGCTTACAGAGGGGGAATGAGCAGTTCTTC.

V usage is TRBV10-3 and J usage is TRBJ1-2; possibly TRBD1 for D (5 bases). Germline V gene sequence: CDR1 ENHRY, CDR2 SYGVKD. Trimming took 0 bases from V and 8 from J, leaving 10 bases between them. CDR3 length equals 13 residues. The CDR3 is CAISESGRRGYTF. The CDR3 DNA is TGTGCCATCAGTGAGTCGGGGCGGCGGGGCTACACCTTC.

The chain recombines TRBV28 with TRBJ1-4; D ambiguous. V lost 6 bases and J 5 bases, leaving 10 bases between the germline ends. Germline values: CDR1 MDHEN, CDR2 SYDVKM. The CDR3 extends over 13 amino acids. CDR3 amino acids: CASSPGGNEKLFF. For the CDR3, the DNA is TGTGCCAGCAGCCCCGGCGGGAATGAAAAACTGTTTTTT.

This chain uses TRBV7-2 with TRBJ2-7; D perhaps matches TRBD1 (7 bases). The V end was cut by 1 base, the J end by 12 bases, with 22 bases between. CDR3 length: 15 amino acids. In germline, CDR1 is SGHTA, CDR2 FQGNSA. The CDR3 sequence: CASSLGYRGPSVPYF. Written as DNA, the CDR3 is TGTGCCAGCAGCTTAGGGTATAGGGGGCCTAGCGTGCCGTACTTC. Complete variable domain (other parts from reference TRBV7-2 and TRBJ2-7): GAGVSQSPSNKVTEKGKDVELRCDPISGHTALYWYRQSLGQGLEFLIYFQGNSAPDKSGLPSDRFSAERTGGSVSTLTIQRTQQEDSAVYLCASSLGYRGPSVPYFGPGTRLTVT.

The V call is TRBV5-4, the J call TRBJ2-2, with 8 bases that match TRBD2. This CDR3 is 17 amino acids long. The germline CDR1 and CDR2 sequences are SGHNT and YYREEE (reference sequence). Losses at the gene ends were 0 bases for V and 1 base for J; bases not matched to a gene: 5. The CDR3 DNA sequence: TGTGCCAGCAGCTTGGCCGTCGGGAGGGGGAACACCGGGGAGCTGTTTTTT. Translating gives CASSLAVGRGNTGELFF. Full variable domain (outside the CDR3, taken from reference TRBV5-4 and TRBJ2-2): ETGVTQSPTHLIKTRGQQVTLRCSSQSGHNTVSWYQQALGQGPQFIFQYYREEENGRGNFPPRFSGLQFPNYSSELNVNALELDDSALYLCASSLAVGRGNTGELFFGEGSRLTVL.

The chain combines TRBV4-2 with TRBJ1-2; tentative D call: TRBD1 (5 bases). The CDR3 runs 17 residues. Per germline, CDR1 LGHNA and CDR2 YNFKEQ. V lost 1 base, J lost 2 bases, and 17 bases lay in between. In DNA form, the CDR3 reads TGTGCCAGCAGCCAAGGGTTTCGGGACGGGGGAAACTATGGCTACACCTTC. Its translation: CASSQGFRDGGNYGYTF.

The table lists this clone with a count of one. The rearrangement uses TRBV5-1 and TRBJ2-5, with TRBD2 as a possible D gene (6 bases). The CDR3 runs to 13 residues. Germline values: CDR1 SGHRS, CDR2 YFSETQ. V was trimmed by 2 bases and J by 3 bases, leaving 8 bases between them. The DNA for the CDR3 is TGCGCCAGCAGCTTCACGGGGGAAGAGACCCAGTACTTC. This gives the protein CASSFTGEETQYF.

The chain combines TRBV7-9 with TRBJ1-1; TRBD1 aligns across 10 bases. The CDR3 consists of 14 residues. Trimming at V came to 6 bases and at J to 10 bases, leaving 11 bases not matched to a gene. Germline V gene data show CDR1 as SEHNR and CDR2 as FQNEAQ (reference sequence). CDR3: CASRPTGTGVGAFF. DNA of the CDR3: TGTGCCAGCAGACCTACCGGGACAGGGGTAGGAGCTTTCTTT.

V usage is TRBV7-8 and J usage is TRBJ2-1, with 8 bases lining up with TRBD2. Germline assignment: CDR1 SGHVS and CDR2 FQNEAQ. The CDR3 consists of 17 residues. With 2 bases clipped from V and 0 bases from J, the junction kept 6 bases outside the gene matches. The CDR3 DNA reads as TGTGCCAGCAGCTTACCAGCGGGGGCCAGCTCCTACAATGAGCAGTTCTTC. Encoded protein: CASSLPAGASSYNEQFF. The whole variable domain, filled in from reference TRBV7-8 and TRBJ2-1, reads GAGVSQSPRYKVAKRGQDVALRCDPISGHVSLFWYQQALGQGPEFLTYFQNEAQLDKSGLPSDRFFAERPEGSVSTLKIQRTQQEDSAVYLCASSLPAGASSYNEQFFGPGTRLTVL.

The chain joins TRBV10-1 to TRBJ2-2; TRBD1 matches at 9 bases. The V segment lost 4 bases and the J segment 6 bases; nucleotides outside the gene matches: 0. CDR1 WNHNN and CDR2 SYGVQD come from the germline V gene (reference sequence). The CDR3 totals 13 residues. The CDR3 bases are TGCGCCAGCAGTGGACAGGGGGCCGGGGAGCTGTTTTTT. Its protein is CASSGQGAGELFF.

A few counts support this clone. The chain recombines TRBV19 with TRBJ2-1; tentatively, D is TRBD1 (7 bases). Deletions cut 3 bases from V and 12 bases from J, with 18 bases between. The CDR3 extends over 14 amino acids. The germline CDR1 and CDR2 sequences are LNHDA and SQIVND (reference sequence). Here the CDR3 DNA reads TGTGCCAGTAGTATTAGCGGATATTCAGGGGGGCAGTTCTTC. Translation gives CASSISGYSGGQFF.

The chain combines TRBV6-6 with TRBJ2-3, with TRBD2 matching over 8 bases. V was pared by 5 bases and J by 5 bases, with 21 bases of the junction left unmatched. CDR3 size: 19 residues. CDR1 and CDR2 (germline): MNHNY, SVGAGI (reference sequence). CDR3 residues: CASSQPKSGGGRLGDTQYF. In DNA form, the CDR3 reads TGTGCCAGCAGTCAGCCCAAGTCGGGGGGCGGGAGGTTGGGAGATACGCAGTATTTT.